The rows below give T cell receptor beta chains drawn from one sample of a study of CD8 T cells in ankylosing spondylitis. TCRdb itself ran the 5' RACE reads through MiXCR, one entry per CDR3 protein. Of 340,000 or so distinct CDR3 sequences detected, about 14% appear once; the ten largest clones hold around 0.99%. Sequencing used blood, either unsorted or a sorted T cell fraction (not recorded which). Source of these receptors: a male donor with ankylosing spondylitis or in good health (not recorded which). The CDR3 runs from the conserved cysteine through the conserved F or W. Not every row has a clone size; where given, it reads once, few, many or a size class.

clone size: many; V gene: TRBV10-3; J gene: TRBJ2-7; CDR3 protein: CAIRSDRGFYEQYF
clone size: -; V gene: TRBV4-1; J gene: TRBJ1-2; CDR3 protein: CASSQEDGLANYGYTF
clone size: few; V gene: TRBV5-1; J gene: TRBJ2-7; CDR3 protein: CASSFSRDKNEQYF
clone size: few; V gene: TRBV3-1; J gene: TRBJ2-5; CDR3 protein: CASSQGGLALVQETQYF
clone size: -; V gene: TRBV20-1; J gene: TRBJ1-3; CDR3 protein: CSAMAGNTIYF
clone size: few; V gene: TRBV6-2/TRBV6-3; J gene: TRBJ2-6; CDR3 protein: CASSPLSGANVLTF
clone size: -; V gene: TRBV6-5; J gene: TRBJ1-1; CDR3 protein: CASSYDRTLNTEAFF
clone size: -; V gene: TRBV11-2; J gene: TRBJ2-5; CDR3 protein: CAGTGGGETQYF
clone size: few; V gene: TRBV20-1; J gene: TRBJ1-6; CDR3 protein: CSARSGGGNSPLHF
clone size: -; V gene: TRBV11-3; J gene: TRBJ2-1; CDR3 protein: CASAAGIADEQFF
clone size: many; V gene: TRBV29-1; J gene: TRBJ2-1; CDR3 protein: CSVEEWPGGRYNEQFF
clone size: many; V gene: TRBV5-1; J gene: TRBJ2-2; CDR3 protein: CASSLGHVNTGELFF
clone size: -; V gene: TRBV12-5; J gene: TRBJ1-5; CDR3 protein: CASGLDGQPQHF
clone size: -; V gene: TRBV5-1; J gene: TRBJ1-2; CDR3 protein: CASSYTVGNYGYTF
clone size: many; V gene: TRBV5-1; J gene: TRBJ1-3; CDR3 protein: CASSLAQGGNTIYF
clone size: -; V gene: TRBV12-3/TRBV12-4; J gene: TRBJ2-2; CDR3 protein: CASILWGQGYTGELFF
clone size: few; V gene: TRBV7-9; J gene: TRBJ2-3; CDR3 protein: CASSSDGGTDTQYF
clone size: -; V gene: TRBV3-1; J gene: TRBJ2-4; CDR3 protein: CASSPRTSNIQYF
clone size: few; V gene: TRBV20-1; J gene: TRBJ1-4; CDR3 protein: CSAKGRDTATNEKLFF
clone size: -; V gene: TRBV18; J gene: TRBJ2-1; CDR3 protein: CASSQGLAGKEQFF
clone size: once; V gene: TRBV2; J gene: TRBJ2-5; CDR3 protein: CASTHEGGVKTQYF
clone size: few; V gene: TRBV30; J gene: TRBJ2-4; CDR3 protein: CAWLPRDGQAKNIQYF
clone size: -; V gene: TRBV12-3/TRBV12-4; J gene: TRBJ2-2; CDR3 protein: CASSFDRVVGELFF
clone size: few; V gene: TRBV6-5; J gene: TRBJ1-2; CDR3 protein: CASSYSGEPYGYTF
clone size: many; V gene: TRBV10-3; J gene: TRBJ2-7; CDR3 protein: CAISVAGIHEQYF
clone size: few; V gene: TRBV7-8; J gene: TRBJ1-5; CDR3 protein: CASSLALSQPQHF
clone size: many; V gene: TRBV5-1; J gene: TRBJ1-4; CDR3 protein: CASSFTDATNEKLFF
clone size: -; V gene: TRBV5-1; J gene: TRBJ2-7; CDR3 protein: CASSLAGGAHEQYF
clone size: few; V gene: TRBV2; J gene: TRBJ2-6; CDR3 protein: CASRAGHHSGANVLTF
clone size: few; V gene: TRBV5-6; J gene: TRBJ1-1; CDR3 protein: CASSLRGGFNTEAFF
clone size: -; V gene: TRBV7-9; J gene: TRBJ2-1; CDR3 protein: CASSLDRGDWNEQFF
clone size: few; V gene: TRBV5-1; J gene: TRBJ2-1; CDR3 protein: CASSASSGSYEQFF
clone size: -; V gene: TRBV5-1; J gene: TRBJ2-7; CDR3 protein: CASSLEARSYEQYF
clone size: many; V gene: TRBV4-1; J gene: TRBJ2-3; CDR3 protein: CASSQEAGVTDTQYF
clone size: -; V gene: TRBV20-1; J gene: TRBJ2-1; CDR3 protein: CSAGGRPGANEQFF
clone size: few; V gene: TRBV14; J gene: TRBJ2-6; CDR3 protein: CACRNGAGANVLTF
clone size: -; V gene: TRBV6-5; J gene: TRBJ2-7; CDR3 protein: CASSYTRTGGDEQYF
clone size: few; V gene: TRBV6-5; J gene: TRBJ2-1; CDR3 protein: CASSYSPGEQFF
clone size: -; V gene: TRBV20-1; J gene: TRBJ2-3; CDR3 protein: CCALRLSRASTDTQYF
clone size: few; V gene: TRBV20-1; J gene: TRBJ1-1; CDR3 protein: CSAPGSSDTEAFF
clone size: few; V gene: TRBV5-1; J gene: TRBJ1-4; CDR3 protein: CASSWAGERTNEKLFF
clone size: many; V gene: TRBV5-1; J gene: TRBJ2-3; CDR3 protein: CASSLEALDTQYF
clone size: -; V gene: TRBV28; J gene: TRBJ2-5; CDR3 protein: CASSFRTGETQYF
clone size: -; V gene: TRBV7-2; J gene: TRBJ1-5; CDR3 protein: CASSLSPTRDQPQHF
clone size: few; V gene: TRBV6-1; J gene: TRBJ1-4; CDR3 protein: CASSPRGGWTNEKLFF
clone size: -; V gene: TRBV5-5; J gene: TRBJ2-3; CDR3 protein: CASSFLLSTDTQYF
clone size: few; V gene: TRBV6-1; J gene: TRBJ1-2; CDR3 protein: CASSLGRQGYGYTF